The 31 T cell receptor beta chains given below trace back to one sample, sequenced in a study of molecular identifiers for immune sequencing clone quantification. TCRdb passed the PCR reads through MiXCR, listing each CDR3 protein once. This sample carries 460,000 or so distinct CDR3 sequences, around 25% of them seen once, and the ten largest clones take around 0.76%. The material sequenced was naive CD8+ T cells from blood, with Jurkat cell RNA spiked in. The subset denotes: FACS-sorted CD8+CD4-CCR7+CD45RA+ naive T cells. The receptors originated from a human donor in good health. Some libraries in this study had Jurkat cell RNA spiked in.

The table lists this clonotype with a few counts. CDR3 protein: CASRSQGHGTEAFF. As DNA, the CDR3 is TGTGCCAGCAGATCCCAGGGGCACGGCACTGAAGCTTTCTTT. The genes are TRBV27 and TRBJ1-1; D is perhaps TRBD1 (6 bases). The CDR3 length is 14 residues. The V end was cut by 6 bases, the J end by 4 bases, with 15 bases between. CDR1 and CDR2 from the germline V gene are MNHEY and SMNVEV (reference sequence).

This clonotype was recorded many times. This chain links TRBV4-3 with TRBJ1-2; TRBD1 is a possible D gene (5 bases). V was pared by 0 bases and J by 2 bases, with 13 bases between. The CDR3 is 16 residues long. Germline V gene lookup returns CDR1 LGHNA and CDR2 YSLEER. The CDR3 protein is CASSQDLGAGNYGYTF. CDR3 nucleotide sequence: TGCGCCAGCAGCCAAGATTTAGGTGCAGGGAACTATGGCTACACCTTC.

As for this clonotype: A junction end diverges from the germline sequence, so it may reflect a read error. The rearrangement joins TRBV6-6 to TRBJ2-5; D perhaps matches TRBD1 (6 bases). Germline CDR1 and CDR2: MNHNY and SVGAGI (reference sequence). There are 16 residues in the CDR3. This chain's CDR3 is CASSYYGQIDQETRYF. CDR3 coding DNA: TGTGCCAGCAGTTACTACGGACAGATCGACCAAGAGACCCGGTACTTC.

This chain connects TRBV9 to TRBJ2-7; weak D call: TRBD2 (7 bases). This CDR3 spans 17 amino acids. The V gene lost 0 bases and the J gene lost 1 base, with 17 bases spanning the gap. In germline, CDR1 is SGDLS, CDR2 YYNGEE. The CDR3 DNA follows: TGTGCCAGCAGCGTAGCCGGGGGCGGGAGTAGTTCCTACGAGCAGTACTTC. Its translation is CASSVAGGGSSSYEQYF.

The CDR3 nucleotides read TGTGCCACCAGCAGAGATATAAGACAGGGATATCAGCCCCAGCATTTT. Residues: CATSRDIRQGYQPQHF. This rearrangement joins TRBV15 to TRBJ1-5; 7 bases line up with TRBD1. The J segment lost 5 bases and the V segment lost 0 bases, leaving 7 bases of the junction unmatched. Germline values: CDR1 LNHNV, CDR2 YYDKDF (reference sequence). The CDR3 extends over 16 amino acids.

This clonotype was seen at least ten times. The V call is TRBV7-2, the J call TRBJ1-1, with TRBD1 as a possible D gene (5 bases). This CDR3 contains 14 residues. Trimming removed 1 base from V and 11 bases from J, with 17 bases in between. CDR1 SGHTA and CDR2 FQGNSA come from the germline V gene. The CDR3 region is CASSLVGGEWEAFF. The CDR3 DNA sequence: TGTGCCAGCAGCTTAGTGGGGGGAGAGTGGGAGGCTTTCTTT.

This clonotype occurred many times. The chain couples TRBV9 to TRBJ1-6; tentatively, D is TRBD1 (6 bases). The germline V and J ends were trimmed by 0 bases and 12 bases, with 13 bases remaining between them. The CDR3 is made up of 14 amino acids. In germline, CDR1 is SGDLS, CDR2 YYNGEE. CDR3 in DNA: TGTGCCAGCAGCGTAGCTTGGACAGATGGACCCCTCCACTTT. Translation: CASSVAWTDGPLHF.

The V and J genes are TRBV30 and TRBJ2-1; D is uncertain. The ends were cut back, 4 bases at V and 8 bases at J, with 12 bases in the middle. The CDR3 has 12 residues. Germline V lookup: CDR1 GTSNPN, CDR2 SVGIG (reference sequence). CDR3 in amino acids: CAWNIAADEQFF. The CDR3 DNA sequence: TGTGCCTGGAACATCGCGGCGGATGAGCAGTTCTTC.

This clonotype was counted ten times or more. This sequence joins TRBV25-1 and TRBJ2-1, with D unresolved. Germline values: CDR1 MGHDK, CDR2 SYGVNS. Trimming removed 2 bases from V and 3 bases from J, with 5 bases in between. The CDR3 spans 13 residues. The CDR3 reads CASSERLYNEQFF. Written as DNA, the CDR3 is TGTGCCAGCAGTGAACGACTCTACAATGAGCAGTTCTTC.

Turning to this clonotype: The CDR3 carries no conserved terminal phenylalanine or tryptophan, so it likely arises from a read error. This rearrangement joins TRBV4-3 to TRBJ2-2; D gene ambiguous. Germline V gene lookup returns CDR1 LGHNA and CDR2 YSLEER. Between the trimmed V and J ends, which lost 1 base and 2 bases, there was a span of 5 bases. The CDR3 has 14 amino acids. The CDR3 region has the DNA TGCGCCAGCAGCCAAGTAGGAAACACCGGGGAGCTGTTTTCT. Its translation: CASSQVGNTGELFS.

Many counts were recorded for this clonotype. This sequence joins TRBV7-2 and TRBJ1-5; D is possibly TRBD1 (6 bases). There are 17 residues in the CDR3. V gave up 1 base and J gave up 6 bases, with 19 bases separating them. Germline V gene lookup returns CDR1 SGHTA and CDR2 FQGNSA. In DNA form, the CDR3 reads TGTGCCAGCAGCTTAGGTTACGGGGACAATTCGATTCAGCCCCAGCATTTT. Its translation is CASSLGYGDNSIQPQHF.

In this sample, this clonotype turned up once. This chain links TRBV12-3 or TRBV12-4 with TRBJ2-1; D not resolved. V gave up 4 bases and J gave up 8 bases, with 18 bases separating them. This CDR3 spans 15 amino acids. CDR3 in amino acids: CASSSSGSTEDEQFF. CDR3 nucleotides: TGTGCCAGCAGTTCGTCCGGAAGCACCGAGGATGAGCAGTTCTTC.

To note about this clonotype: A much larger clone is a single base away; this may be a read error. Here the CDR3 omits its conserved ending phenylalanine or tryptophan, so a read error is the likely source. The chain uses TRBV10-3 and TRBJ1-1, with a tentative D call TRBD1 (6 bases). Germline V gives CDR1 ENHRY, CDR2 SYGVKD. V dropped 9 bases and J dropped 5 bases, with 10 bases sitting between them. This CDR3 has 11 amino acids. The chain's CDR3 is CAISTGTEAFI. In DNA, the CDR3 is TGTGCCATTAGTACAGGGACTGAAGCTTTCATT.

This clonotype occurred a few times. The rearrangement uses TRBV4-3 and TRBJ1-5, with TRBD1 matching 7 bases. The length of the CDR3 is 15 residues. Germline CDR1 and CDR2: LGHNA and YSLEER. J gave up 1 base and V 3 bases, and 3 bases lay outside the gene matches. The DNA for the CDR3 is TGCGCCAGCAGCCACAGACAGGGAAGCAATCAGCCCCAGCATTTT. Its protein is CASSHRQGSNQPQHF.

As concerns this clonotype: This may stem from a read error, because a much larger clone lies one nucleotide away. This chain uses TRBV7-9 with TRBJ2-1; TRBD2 agrees at 7 bases. V trimming: 1 base; J trimming: 12 bases; junction bases outside the gene matches: 6. CDR1 SEHNR and CDR2 FQNEAQ come from the germline V gene (reference sequence). The CDR3 covers 13 residues. CDR3 region: CASSLGLAGGQFF. The CDR3 nucleotides read TGTGCCAGCAGCTTAGGACTAGCCGGTGGGCAGTTCTTC.

This chain uses TRBV4-3 with TRBJ1-2; D unclear. The V gene lost 0 bases and the J gene lost 2 bases, with 10 bases spanning the gap. CDR1 and CDR2 (germline): LGHNA, YSLEER. The CDR3 runs to 15 residues. This CDR3 is CASSQELQLNYGYTF. CDR3 nucleotide sequence: TGCGCCAGCAGCCAAGAGCTACAGCTGAACTATGGCTACACCTTC.

The gene calls are TRBV29-1 and TRBJ2-5; 9 bases match TRBD2. The germline gives CDR1 SQVTM, CDR2 ANQGSEA. This CDR3 has 18 amino acids. Trimming took 2 bases from V and 9 from J; bases not matched to a gene: 22. CDR3 sequence: CSVETRGVRGGPFRAQYF. DNA for the CDR3: TGCAGCGTTGAAACCCGCGGGGTGCGGGGGGGGCCTTTTAGGGCCCAGTACTTC.

In the case of this clonotype: A junction end diverges from the germline sequence, so it may reflect a read error. The gene calls are TRBV20-1 and TRBJ2-3; either TRBD1 or TRBD2 may supply D (5 bases each). Germline V gene sequence: CDR1 DFQATT, CDR2 SNEGSKA (reference sequence). CDR3 length: 17 residues. CDR3 protein: CSARYLRRAEQTDTRYF. The CDR3 DNA reads TGCAGTGCTAGATACCTTAGGAGAGCGGAACAGACAGATACGCGGTATTTT.

The sample holds many counts of this clonotype. J is TRBJ2-1 and V is TRBV7-2, with D perhaps TRBD2 (5 bases). This CDR3 region has 14 residues. Trimming left V 1 base short and J 5 bases short, with 9 bases between. Germline V lookup: CDR1 SGHTA, CDR2 FQGNSA. CDR3 amino acids: CASSLDYGDNEQFF. CDR3 in DNA: TGTGCCAGCAGCTTAGATTACGGGGACAATGAGCAGTTCTTC.

Ten or more counts support this clonotype. V usage is TRBV2 and J usage is TRBJ1-5, with 9 bases aligning to TRBD1. This CDR3 has 15 amino acids. The V gene's germline CDR1 is SNHLY and CDR2 FYNNEI. Trimming cost V 1 base and J 5 bases; bases outside gene matches: 3. The CDR3 DNA reads as TGTGCCAGCAGTGAAGAAGGGACAGGGTATCAGCCCCAGCATTTT. Its translation is CASSEEGTGYQPQHF.

The chain carries TRBV4-1 and TRBJ2-2; possibly TRBD1 for D (5 bases). Germline V lookup: CDR1 MGHRA, CDR2 YSYEKL. V lost 1 base, J lost 7 bases, and 7 bases lay in between. The CDR3 spans 13 residues. CDR3 loop: CASSQVRGGELFF. CDR3 nucleotides: TGCGCCAGCAGCCAAGTTAGGGGCGGGGAGCTGTTTTTT.

This clonotype appeared a few times. The chain couples TRBV10-3 to TRBJ1-5, with a possible D match to TRBD1 (5 bases). CDR3 length: 16 residues. Per the germline V gene, CDR1 is ENHRY and CDR2 is SYGVKD. The V end lost 2 bases, the J end lost 6 bases, and 17 bases lay between the germline ends. In DNA form, the CDR3 reads TGTGCCATCAGTGAGGCGGGGTTTAGTGGGGGTCAGCCCCAGCATTTT. It is translated as CAISEAGFSGGQPQHF.

This clonotype was found a few times. The genes are TRBV10-3 and TRBJ2-7; 7 positions agree with TRBD1. The CDR3 is 15 amino acids. V lost 4 bases to trimming and J lost 2 bases; unmatched junction nucleotides: 8. Germline CDR1 ENHRY, CDR2 SYGVKD. The CDR3 is CAISAPDQGAYEQYF. CDR3 nucleotide sequence: TGTGCCATCAGTGCCCCGGACCAGGGGGCCTACGAGCAGTACTTC.

With respect to this clonotype: The germline gene is not matched at one end of the junction; a read error may be the cause. This chain connects TRBV27 to TRBJ2-7; 10 bases map to TRBD1. CDR1 MNHEY and CDR2 SMNVEV come from the germline V gene (reference sequence). The CDR3 sequence is 15 residues long. CDR3 DNA: TGTGCCAGCAGTTTGACAGGGGGCTCCCGGTACGAGCAGTGCTTC. Translation: CASSLTGGSRYEQCF.

The chain combines TRBV20-1 with TRBJ1-5, with D maybe TRBD1 (6 bases). From germline, CDR1 is DFQATT and CDR2 SNEGSKA (reference sequence). The CDR3 spans 15 residues. Between the trimmed V and J ends, which lost 5 bases and 0 bases, there was a span of 14 bases. CDR3 amino acids: CSAARGQISNQPQHF. In DNA form, the CDR3 reads TGCAGTGCTGCGAGAGGACAGATTAGCAATCAGCCCCAGCATTTT.

This clonotype was observed a few times. The rearrangement joins TRBV20-1 to TRBJ1-1; D not resolved. Germline V gene sequence: CDR1 DFQATT, CDR2 SNEGSKA (reference sequence). Trimming left V 0 bases short and J 3 bases short, with 8 bases between. This CDR3 spans 13 amino acids. The CDR3 region is CSARDGRYTEAFF. As DNA, the CDR3 is TGCAGTGCTAGAGATGGGAGGTACACTGAAGCTTTCTTT.

This chain uses TRBV13 with TRBJ2-7, with D unresolved. Germline V gives CDR1 PRHDT, CDR2 FYEKMQ (reference sequence). The V and J ends lost 0 bases and 4 bases respectively, with 13 bases between them. The CDR3 spans 15 residues. The CDR3: CASSLGQAPLYEQYF. DNA for the CDR3: TGTGCCAGCAGCTTAGGCCAGGCCCCGTTATACGAGCAGTACTTC. The variable domain in full, completed from reference TRBV13 and TRBJ2-7, reads AAGVIQSPRHLIKEKRETATLKCYPIPRHDTVYWYQQGPGQDPQFLISFYEKMQSDKGSIPDRFSAQQFSDYHSELNMSSLELGDSALYFCASSLGQAPLYEQYFGPGTRLTVT.

The chain links TRBV3-1 to TRBJ2-3; D might be TRBD1 (6 bases). Trimming shortened V by 4 bases and J by 5 bases, and 19 bases separated the two germline ends. CDR3 length: 16 residues. Germline CDR1 reads LGHDT; CDR2 reads YNNKEL (reference sequence). CDR3 in amino acids: CASSPEYIQGIDTQYF. The CDR3 DNA sequence: TGTGCCAGCAGCCCAGAATACATACAGGGAATAGATACGCAGTATTTT.

The V call is TRBV30, the J call TRBJ2-1, with 8 bases lining up with TRBD2. V shed 5 bases, J shed 0 bases, and the junction held 6 bases outside the gene matches. The CDR3 totals 15 residues. The germline V gene encodes CDR1 GTSNPN and CDR2 SVGIG (reference sequence). The CDR3 loop reads CAWQAGGSSYNEQFF. For the CDR3, the DNA is TGTGCCTGGCAGGCGGGGGGTAGCTCCTACAATGAGCAGTTCTTC.

V and J are TRBV5-5 and TRBJ2-5; TRBD1 is a possible D gene (6 bases). Germline lookup yields CDR1 SGHKS and CDR2 YYEKEE (reference sequence). This CDR3 is 14 amino acids long. V lost 4 bases to trimming and J lost 5 bases, with 15 bases between them. CDR3 loop: CASSPGQEWETQYF. The CDR3 DNA is TGTGCCAGCAGCCCGGGACAAGAGTGGGAGACCCAGTACTTC.

The chain employs TRBV28 and TRBJ1-2; tentatively, D is TRBD1 (6 bases). This CDR3 is built from 14 residues. V was clipped by 11 bases and J by 4 bases, with 20 bases between them. The germline V gene has CDR1 MDHEN and CDR2 SYDVKM. The CDR3, as DNA: TGTGCCGGCTCCTGGGCAGGGGCGTCCTATGGCTACACCTTC. It is translated as CAGSWAGASYGYTF.